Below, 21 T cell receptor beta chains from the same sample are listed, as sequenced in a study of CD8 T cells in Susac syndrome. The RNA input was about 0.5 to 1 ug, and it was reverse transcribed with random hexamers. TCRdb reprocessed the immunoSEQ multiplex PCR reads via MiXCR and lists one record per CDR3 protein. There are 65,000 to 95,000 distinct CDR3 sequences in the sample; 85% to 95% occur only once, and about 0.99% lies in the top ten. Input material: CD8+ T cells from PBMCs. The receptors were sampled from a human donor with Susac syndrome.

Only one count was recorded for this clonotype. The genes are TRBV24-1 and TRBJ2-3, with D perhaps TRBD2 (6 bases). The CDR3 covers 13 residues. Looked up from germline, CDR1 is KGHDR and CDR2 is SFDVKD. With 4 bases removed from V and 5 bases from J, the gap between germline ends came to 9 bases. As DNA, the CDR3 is TGTGCCACCAGTGACCTGGGAGGAGATACGCAGTATTTT. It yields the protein CATSDLGGDTQYF.

The CDR3 nucleotides read TGTGCCAGCAGCGTCTCTGGGGGAGGCGAGCAGTACTTC. This translates into CASSVSGGGEQYF. This chain links TRBV14 with TRBJ2-7; D possibly corresponds to TRBD2 (6 bases). V was pared by 5 bases and J by 6 bases, with 14 bases between. The CDR3 has 13 residues. CDR1 SGHDN and CDR2 FVKESK come from the germline V gene.

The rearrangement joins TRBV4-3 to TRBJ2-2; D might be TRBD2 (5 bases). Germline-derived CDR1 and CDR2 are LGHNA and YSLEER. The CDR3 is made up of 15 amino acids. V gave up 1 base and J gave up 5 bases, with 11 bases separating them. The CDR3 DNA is TGCGCCAGCAGCCAAGCGGGGAGTGGGACCGGGGAGCTGTTTTTT. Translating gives CASSQAGSGTGELFF.

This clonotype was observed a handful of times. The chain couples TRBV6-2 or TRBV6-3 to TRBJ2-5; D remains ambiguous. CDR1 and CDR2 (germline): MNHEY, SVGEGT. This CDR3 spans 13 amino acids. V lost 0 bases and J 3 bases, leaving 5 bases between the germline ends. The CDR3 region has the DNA TGTGCCAGCAGTTACTCTACAGAAGAGACCCAGTACTTC. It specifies CASSYSTEETQYF.

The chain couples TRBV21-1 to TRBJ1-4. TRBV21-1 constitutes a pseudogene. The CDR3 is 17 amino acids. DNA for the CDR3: TGTGCCAGCAGCAAAAATACAACTAAAACAACTAATGAAAAACTGTTTTTT. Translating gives CASSKNTTKTTNEKLFF.

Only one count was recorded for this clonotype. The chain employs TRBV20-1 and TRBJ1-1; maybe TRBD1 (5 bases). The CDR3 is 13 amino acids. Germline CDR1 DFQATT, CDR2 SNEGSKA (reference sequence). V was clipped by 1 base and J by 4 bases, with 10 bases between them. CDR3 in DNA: TGCAGTGCTAGAGTTTCAGGGAGCACTGAAGCTTTCTTT. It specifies CSARVSGSTEAFF.

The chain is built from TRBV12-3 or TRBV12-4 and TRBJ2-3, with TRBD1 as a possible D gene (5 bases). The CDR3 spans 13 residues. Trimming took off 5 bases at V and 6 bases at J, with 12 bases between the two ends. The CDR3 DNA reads TGTGCCAGCAGTGCAGGGCAGGGCGATACGCAGTATTTT. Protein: CASSAGQGDTQYF.

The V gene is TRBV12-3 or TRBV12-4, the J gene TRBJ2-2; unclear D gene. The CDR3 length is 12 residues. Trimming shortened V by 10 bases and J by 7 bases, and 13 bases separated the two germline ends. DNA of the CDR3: TGTGCCATCTCAGCCCTCCGCGGGGAGCTGTTTTTT. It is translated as CAISALRGELFF.

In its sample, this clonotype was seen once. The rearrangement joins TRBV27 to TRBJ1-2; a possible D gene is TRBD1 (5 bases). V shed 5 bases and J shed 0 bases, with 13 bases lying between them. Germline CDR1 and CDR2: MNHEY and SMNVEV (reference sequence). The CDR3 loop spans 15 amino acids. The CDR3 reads CASSPDSHANYGYTF. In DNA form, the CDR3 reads TGTGCCAGCAGTCCAGACAGCCATGCTAACTATGGCTACACCTTC.

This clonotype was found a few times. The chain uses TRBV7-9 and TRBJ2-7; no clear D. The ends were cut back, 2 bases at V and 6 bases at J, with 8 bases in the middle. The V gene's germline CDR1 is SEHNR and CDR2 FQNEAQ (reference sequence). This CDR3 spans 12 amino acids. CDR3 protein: CASSLIVSEQYF. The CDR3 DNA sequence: TGTGCCAGCAGCTTAATCGTGTCCGAGCAGTACTTC.

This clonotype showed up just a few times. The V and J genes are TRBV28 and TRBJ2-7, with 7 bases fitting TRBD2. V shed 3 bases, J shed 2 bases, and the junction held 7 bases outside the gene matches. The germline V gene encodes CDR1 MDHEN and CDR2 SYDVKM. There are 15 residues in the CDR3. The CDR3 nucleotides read TGTGCCAGCAGTTTTAGGCTAGCGGCCGCCTACGAGCAGTACTTC. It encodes CASSFRLAAAYEQYF.

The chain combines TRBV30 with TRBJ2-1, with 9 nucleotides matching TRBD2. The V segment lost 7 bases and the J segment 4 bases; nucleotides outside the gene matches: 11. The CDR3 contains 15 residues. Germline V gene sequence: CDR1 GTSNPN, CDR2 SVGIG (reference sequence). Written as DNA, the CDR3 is TGTGCCTCCCGACACTTAGCGGGGGCTTACAATGAGCAGTTCTTC. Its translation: CASRHLAGAYNEQFF.

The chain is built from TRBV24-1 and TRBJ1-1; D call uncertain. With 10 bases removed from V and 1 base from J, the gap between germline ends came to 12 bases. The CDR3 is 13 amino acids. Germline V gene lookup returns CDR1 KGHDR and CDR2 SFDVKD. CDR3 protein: CATGVRPNTEAFF. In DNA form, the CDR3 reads TGTGCCACTGGGGTCAGACCGAACACTGAAGCTTTCTTT.

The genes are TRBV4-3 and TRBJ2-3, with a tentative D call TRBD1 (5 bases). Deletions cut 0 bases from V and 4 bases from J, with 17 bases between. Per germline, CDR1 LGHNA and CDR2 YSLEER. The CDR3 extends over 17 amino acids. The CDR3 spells CASSQDSMGLGADTQYF. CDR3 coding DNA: TGCGCCAGCAGCCAAGATTCAATGGGGCTAGGAGCAGATACGCAGTATTTT.

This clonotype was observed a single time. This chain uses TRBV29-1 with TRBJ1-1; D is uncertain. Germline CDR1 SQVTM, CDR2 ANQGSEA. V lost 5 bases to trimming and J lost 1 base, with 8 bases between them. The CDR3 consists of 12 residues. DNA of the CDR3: TGCAGCGTTTTGGCAGAGAACACTGAAGCTTTCTTT. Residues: CSVLAENTEAFF.

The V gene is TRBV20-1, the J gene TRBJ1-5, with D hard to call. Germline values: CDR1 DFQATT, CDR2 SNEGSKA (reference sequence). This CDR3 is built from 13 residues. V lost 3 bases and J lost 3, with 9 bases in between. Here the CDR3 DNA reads TGCAGTGCTAGGGGAGGTCTCAATCAGCCCCAGCATTTT. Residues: CSARGGLNQPQHF.

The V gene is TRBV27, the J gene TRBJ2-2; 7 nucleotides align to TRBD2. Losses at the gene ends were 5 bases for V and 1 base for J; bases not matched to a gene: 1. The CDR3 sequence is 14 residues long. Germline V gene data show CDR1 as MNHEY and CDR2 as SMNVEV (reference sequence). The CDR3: CASSLAVNTGELFF. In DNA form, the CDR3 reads TGTGCCAGCAGTCTAGCGGTGAACACCGGGGAGCTGTTTTTT.

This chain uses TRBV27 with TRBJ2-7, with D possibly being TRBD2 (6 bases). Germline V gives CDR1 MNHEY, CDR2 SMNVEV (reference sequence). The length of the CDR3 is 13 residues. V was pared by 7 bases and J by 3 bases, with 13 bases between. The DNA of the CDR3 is TGTGCCAGCACATCCGGGAGTATCTACGAGCAGTACTTC. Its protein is CASTSGSIYEQYF.

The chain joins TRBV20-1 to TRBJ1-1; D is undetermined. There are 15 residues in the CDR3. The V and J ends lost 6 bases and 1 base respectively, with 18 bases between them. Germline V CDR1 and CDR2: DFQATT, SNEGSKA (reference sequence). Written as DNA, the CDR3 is TGCAGTGCCATCAATCGGGAGTCCTGGAACACTGAAGCTTTCTTT. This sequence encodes CSAINRESWNTEAFF.

CDR3 sequence: CASGHQLLDTQYF. CDR3 nucleotides: TGTGCCAGCGGCCACCAGTTACTAGATACGCAGTATTTT. The chain couples TRBV27 to TRBJ2-3; D call uncertain. Germline CDR1 is MNHEY and CDR2 is SMNVEV (reference sequence). The CDR3 runs to 13 residues. V was clipped by 8 bases and J by 5 bases, with 14 bases between them.

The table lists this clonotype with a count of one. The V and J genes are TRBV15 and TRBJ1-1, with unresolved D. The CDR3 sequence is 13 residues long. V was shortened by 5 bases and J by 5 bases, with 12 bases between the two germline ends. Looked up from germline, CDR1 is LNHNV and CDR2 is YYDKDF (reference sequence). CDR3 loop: CATSRPRGTEAFF. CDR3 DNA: TGTGCCACCAGCCGTCCGCGCGGGACTGAAGCTTTCTTT.